A selection of T cell receptor beta chains follows, all from one sample in a study of cytomegalovirus exposure and HLA in healthy donors. Profiled with immunoSEQ multiplex PCR; TCRdb holds only in-frame clones, not every one. The sample records about 150,000 clones, 70% to 90% being singletons. The sequencing sample was made of PBMCs. The receptors stem from a man between 18 and 35 years old in good health and CMV-seropositive. Each CDR3 is given with its conserved first and last residue. The order of the fields is clone size, J gene, V gene, D gene, CDR3 DNA, CDR3 protein. D genes are given only for firm matches. For some rows the clone size is stated as once, few or many, or as a class when expanded; others skip it.

clone size: -
J gene: TRBJ1-1
V gene: TRBV6-5
D gene: -
CDR3 DNA: TGTGCCAGCAGTCACGACAGGAACACTGAAGCTTTCTTT
CDR3 protein: CASSHDRNTEAFF

clone size: -
J gene: TRBJ2-2
V gene: TRBV4-1
D gene: -
CDR3 DNA: TGCGCCAGCAGCTCCCTGTGGCTAGCCGACACCGGGGAGCTGTTTTTT
CDR3 protein: CASSSLWLADTGELFF

clone size: once
J gene: TRBJ1-2
V gene: TRBV7-9
D gene: -
CDR3 DNA: TGTGCCAGCAGCTTAGCGGACAGTAACTATGGCTACACCTTC
CDR3 protein: CASSLADSNYGYTF

clone size: -
J gene: TRBJ1-2
V gene: TRBV19
D gene: -
CDR3 DNA: TGTGCCAGTAGTATGGGGCAGGGGCCCTCCTATGGCTACACCTTC
CDR3 protein: CASSMGQGPSYGYTF

clone size: -
J gene: TRBJ2-5
V gene: TRBV5-8
D gene: TRBD2
CDR3 DNA: TGTGCCAGCAGCCCCGGGACTAGCGGGGGGGCTTTGGAGACCCAGTACTTC
CDR3 protein: CASSPGTSGGALETQYF

clone size: -
J gene: TRBJ1-1
V gene: TRBV4-3
D gene: -
CDR3 DNA: TGCGCCAGCAGCCAAGCAGGGACTGAAGCTTTCTTT
CDR3 protein: CASSQAGTEAFF

clone size: -
J gene: TRBJ2-7
V gene: TRBV7-2
D gene: -
CDR3 DNA: TGTGCCAGCAGCTTGTCCCATACAGGACCTACCTACGAGCAGTACTTC
CDR3 protein: CASSLSHTGPTYEQYF

clone size: -
J gene: TRBJ1-4
V gene: TRBV5-1
D gene: TRBD1
CDR3 DNA: TGCGCCAGCAGCTCGGGACAGCCAAATGAAAAACTGTTTTTT
CDR3 protein: CASSSGQPNEKLFF

clone size: few
J gene: TRBJ1-2
V gene: TRBV5-1
D gene: -
CDR3 DNA: TGCGCCAGCAGCTTCGCCACAGGGAACTATGGCTACACCTTC
CDR3 protein: CASSFATGNYGYTF

clone size: -
J gene: TRBJ2-1
V gene: TRBV10-1
D gene: TRBD2
CDR3 DNA: TGCGCCATCACTGGAAGCGGGATCCCCTACAATGAGCAGTTCTTC
CDR3 protein: CAITGSGIPYNEQFF

clone size: -
J gene: TRBJ2-3
V gene: TRBV11-3
D gene: TRBD2
CDR3 DNA: TGTGCCAGCAGCCTTCCCACTAGCGGATCGCCAGATACGCAGTATTTT
CDR3 protein: CASSLPTSGSPDTQYF

clone size: once
J gene: TRBJ1-1
V gene: TRBV13
D gene: -
CDR3 DNA: TGTGCCAGCAGCCCCCCCTCCGACACTGAAGCTTTCTTT
CDR3 protein: CASSPPSDTEAFF

clone size: -
J gene: TRBJ2-1
V gene: TRBV30
D gene: TRBD2
CDR3 DNA: TGTGCCTGGAGTGTGGGGGGGGACAATGAGCAGTTCTTC
CDR3 protein: CAWSVGGDNEQFF

clone size: -
J gene: TRBJ1-5
V gene: TRBV7-8
D gene: -
CDR3 DNA: TGTGCCAGCAGCCCCGATGGCCTTAGCAATCAGCCCCAGCATTTT
CDR3 protein: CASSPDGLSNQPQHF